Listed below are T cell receptor beta chains from one sample, sequenced in a study of cytomegalovirus exposure and HLA in healthy donors. Here immunoSEQ multiplex PCR was the method, and the copy in TCRdb shows in-frame clones only, minus some. With under 150,000 clones in the sample, the ten largest clones hold 1.5% to 2.5%. The sample comprised PBMCs. The receptor source for this set is a woman aged 60-70 years in good health and CMV-seronegative. Both conserved end residues are part of each CDR3. The D gene is left open where the match is weak.

V: TRBV11-2
D: NA
J: TRBJ2-1
CDR3: CASSSSHNEQFF
DNA: TGTGCCAGCAGCTCTTCCCACAATGAGCAGTTCTTC

V: TRBV14
D: TRBD2
J: TRBJ2-3
CDR3: CASSHGRTSGGGDTQYF
DNA: TGTGCCAGCAGCCACGGGAGGACTAGCGGGGGTGGAGATACGCAGTATTTT

V: TRBV4-1
D: TRBD2
J: TRBJ2-1
CDR3: CASSQVASGSGYEQFF
DNA: TGCGCCAGCAGCCAGGTTGCTAGCGGGAGTGGTTATGAGCAGTTCTTC

V: TRBV4-1
D: NA
J: TRBJ2-7
CDR3: CASSQTMQGSLLEQYF
DNA: TGCGCCAGCAGCCAGACAATGCAGGGGTCTCTCCTCGAGCAGTACTTC

V: TRBV6-1
D: NA
J: TRBJ2-4
CDR3: CASSLGGGRRNIQYF
DNA: TGTGCCAGCAGTCTGGGGGGGGGCCGGAGAAACATTCAGTACTTC

V: TRBV7-3
D: TRBD2
J: TRBJ2-5
CDR3: CASSLTRRSSVGGAGETQYF
DNA: TGTGCCAGCAGCTTAACGCGAAGATCCTCCGTCGGGGGGGCCGGCGAGACCCAGTACTTC

V: TRBV7-9
D: TRBD2
J: TRBJ2-3
CDR3: CASSARTSEVDTQYF
DNA: TGTGCCAGCAGCGCGAGGACTAGCGAAGTGGATACGCAGTATTTT

V: TRBV7-2
D: NA
J: TRBJ1-2
CDR3: CASSAAQGRDYGYTF
DNA: TGTGCCAGCAGCGCCGCTCAGGGGAGGGACTATGGCTACACCTTC

V: TRBV11-2
D: TRBD2
J: TRBJ2-5
CDR3: CASSSGTSMGSETQYF
DNA: TGTGCCAGCAGCTCCGGGACTAGCATGGGTTCAGAGACCCAGTACTTC

V: TRBV11-2
D: TRBD1
J: TRBJ1-4
CDR3: CASSPSDRGSGELFF
DNA: TGTGCCAGCAGTCCTTCGGACAGGGGCTCCGGGGAACTGTTTTTT

V: TRBV5-5
D: TRBD1
J: TRBJ2-7
CDR3: CASSHSGGPGQYF
DNA: TGTGCCAGCAGCCACTCAGGGGGCCCGGGGCAGTACTTC

V: TRBV5-1
D: TRBD2
J: TRBJ2-1
CDR3: CASSPTTSGYNEQFF
DNA: TGCGCCAGCAGCCCCACGACTAGCGGGTACAATGAGCAGTTCTTC

V: TRBV29-1
D: NA
J: TRBJ1-1
CDR3: CSVLGQTITEAFF
DNA: TGCAGCGTCCTAGGACAGACAATCACTGAAGCTTTCTTT

V: TRBV10-2
D: NA
J: TRBJ1-5
CDR3: CASSQGQSNQPQHF
DNA: TGCGCCAGCAGTCAAGGACAGAGCAATCAGCCCCAGCATTTT

V: TRBV10-1
D: NA
J: TRBJ2-1
CDR3: CASSETGSGYNEQFF
DNA: TGCGCCAGCAGTGAGACAGGGAGCGGCTACAATGAGCAGTTCTTC

V: TRBV6-1
D: NA
J: TRBJ1-1
CDR3: CASSEFGGRWTEAFF
DNA: TGTGCCAGCAGTGAATTCGGGGGGCGTTGGACTGAAGCTTTCTTT

V: TRBV5-1
D: NA
J: TRBJ2-5
CDR3: CASRPQQGNQETQYF
DNA: TGCGCCAGCAGACCACAACAGGGTAACCAAGAGACCCAGTACTTC

V: TRBV5-1
D: NA
J: TRBJ1-4
CDR3: CASSLGQDNEKLFF
DNA: TGCGCCAGCAGCTTGGGCCAGGATAATGAAAAACTGTTTTTT

V: TRBV5-1
D: TRBD2
J: TRBJ2-4
CDR3: CASSRGETKNIQYF
DNA: TGCGCCAGCAGCCGGGGGGAGACCAAAAACATTCAGTACTTC

V: TRBV27
D: NA
J: TRBJ1-5
CDR3: CASSLLSAGVGQPQHF
DNA: TGTGCCAGCAGTTTATTATCGGCAGGGGTGGGTCAGCCCCAGCATTTT

V: TRBV5-1
D: TRBD2
J: TRBJ2-3
CDR3: CASSIKQTSGSPDTQYF
DNA: TGCGCCAGCAGCATAAAACAAACTAGCGGGAGCCCAGATACGCAGTATTTT

V: TRBV19
D: NA
J: TRBJ1-2
CDR3: CASSSQAGASYGYTF
DNA: TGTGCCAGTAGTAGCCAAGCGGGGGCGAGCTATGGCTACACCTTC

V: TRBV5-1
D: TRBD2
J: TRBJ2-1
CDR3: CASSRGGTSGSNEQFF
DNA: TGCGCCAGCAGCCGGGGCGGGACTAGCGGGTCGAATGAGCAGTTCTTC

V: TRBV7-2
D: NA
J: TRBJ2-7
CDR3: CASSLAGPSYEQYF
DNA: TGTGCCAGCAGCTTGGCAGGGCCCTCCTACGAGCAGTACTTC

V: TRBV2
D: NA
J: TRBJ2-7
CDR3: CASSGTFYEQYF
DNA: TGTGCCAGCAGCGGGACTTTTTACGAGCAGTACTTC

V: TRBV7-9
D: NA
J: TRBJ2-4
CDR3: CASGYGNPSFLAKNIQYF
DNA: TGTGCCAGCGGCTACGGGAATCCGTCCTTTCTAGCCAAAAACATTCAGTACTTC

V: TRBV5-1
D: NA
J: TRBJ2-5
CDR3: CASTDSSSQETQYF
DNA: TGCGCCAGCACCGACTCTAGCTCCCAAGAGACCCAGTACTTC

V: TRBV9
D: TRBD2
J: TRBJ2-1
CDR3: CASSVAPPTTSGGRYEQFF
DNA: TGTGCCAGCAGCGTAGCCCCACCCACGACTAGCGGGGGGAGATATGAGCAGTTCTTC

V: TRBV4-2
D: NA
J: TRBJ1-2
CDR3: CASSQGAQKNYGYTF
DNA: TGTGCCAGCAGCCAAGGGGCACAGAAAAACTATGGCTACACCTTC

V: TRBV13
D: TRBD2
J: TRBJ2-1
CDR3: CASRTSPSGAYNEQFF
DNA: TGTGCCAGCAGGACGTCTCCCAGCGGGGCCTACAATGAGCAGTTCTTC

V: TRBV29-1
D: TRBD1
J: TRBJ2-2
CDR3: CSVGHGLAGGPGELFF
DNA: TGCAGCGTTGGACATGGGTTGGCAGGGGGCCCCGGGGAGCTGTTTTTT

V: TRBV5-1
D: TRBD2
J: TRBJ2-2
CDR3: CASSLLAGEGTGELFF
DNA: TGCGCCAGCAGCTTACTAGCGGGAGAGGGGACCGGGGAGCTGTTTTTT

V: TRBV10-3
D: TRBD2
J: TRBJ2-3
CDR3: CATSIAGSTDTQYF
DNA: TGTGCCACTTCGATAGCGGGATCCACAGATACGCAGTATTTT

V: TRBV6-5
D: NA
J: TRBJ2-7
CDR3: CASSYGRRQSYEQYF
DNA: TGTGCCAGCAGTTACGGCCGTAGACAGTCCTACGAGCAGTACTTC

V: TRBV11-2
D: NA
J: TRBJ2-1
CDR3: CASSLGTGKRYNEQFF
DNA: TGTGCCAGCAGCTTGGGAACAGGGAAGCGCTACAATGAGCAGTTCTTC

V: TRBV28
D: NA
J: TRBJ1-1
CDR3: CASSLTWTSNTEAFF
DNA: TGTGCCAGCAGTTTAACCTGGACATCCAACACTGAAGCTTTCTTT

V: TRBV27
D: NA
J: TRBJ1-2
CDR3: CASSQDFSNYGYTF
DNA: TGTGCCAGCAGCCAGGACTTTTCTAACTATGGCTACACCTTC

V: TRBV7-9
D: TRBD2
J: TRBJ2-1
CDR3: CASSARSGVSYNEQFF
DNA: TGTGCCAGCAGCGCGCGTAGCGGGGTCTCCTACAATGAGCAGTTCTTC

V: TRBV9
D: NA
J: TRBJ2-7
CDR3: CASSPGQSYEQYF
DNA: TGTGCCAGCAGCCCAGGACAAAGTTACGAGCAGTACTTC

V: TRBV15
D: NA
J: TRBJ1-2
CDR3: CATSRNSGYTF
DNA: TGTGCCACCAGCAGAAACAGCGGCTACACCTTC

V: TRBV5-4
D: TRBD2
J: TRBJ2-7
CDR3: CASSSILAGGYEQYF
DNA: TGTGCCAGCAGCTCCATACTAGCGGGAGGCTACGAGCAGTACTTC

V: TRBV5-6
D: NA
J: TRBJ2-5
CDR3: CASSLGLVRETQYF
DNA: TGTGCCAGCAGCTTGGGCCTAGTTAGAGAGACCCAGTACTTC

V: TRBV25-1
D: TRBD2
J: TRBJ2-1
CDR3: CATRLGRSGKYNEQFF
DNA: TGTGCCACCCGATTGGGACGGAGCGGGAAGTACAATGAGCAGTTCTTC

V: TRBV11-3
D: NA
J: TRBJ1-3
CDR3: CASSLGDSSDGSSGNTIYF
DNA: TGTGCCAGCAGCTTAGGGGATTCTTCGGACGGGAGCTCTGGAAACACCATATATTTT

V: TRBV7-9
D: NA
J: TRBJ1-3
CDR3: CASSFSGAGNTIYF
DNA: TGTGCCAGCAGCTTTTCAGGGGCTGGAAACACCATATATTTT

V: TRBV10-3
D: TRBD2
J: TRBJ2-7
CDR3: CAISDQLAVYEQYF
DNA: TGTGCCATCAGCGACCAACTAGCGGTCTACGAGCAGTACTTC

V: TRBV2
D: TRBD1
J: TRBJ1-1
CDR3: CASRTRTGGNTEAFF
DNA: TGTGCCAGCAGAACCAGGACAGGGGGGAACACTGAAGCTTTCTTT

V: TRBV2
D: TRBD2
J: TRBJ2-5
CDR3: CASSEAGTRVYQETQYF
DNA: TGTGCCAGCAGTGAAGCTGGGACTAGAGTCTACCAAGAGACCCAGTACTTC

V: TRBV5-1
D: TRBD2
J: TRBJ2-5
CDR3: CASSSRGGTTPETQYF
DNA: TGCGCCAGCAGCTCCCGGGGCGGGACTACCCCAGAGACCCAGTACTTC

V: TRBV7-8
D: NA
J: TRBJ1-1
CDR3: CASSLRQDEAFF
DNA: TGTGCCAGCAGCTTGCGACAGGATGAAGCTTTCTTT

V: TRBV7-7
D: NA
J: TRBJ2-1
CDR3: CASSRNREYEQFF
DNA: TGTGCTAGCAGCCGGAACAGGGAATATGAGCAGTTCTTC

V: TRBV7-8
D: TRBD1
J: TRBJ1-6
CDR3: CASSLARTGGNSPLHF
DNA: TGTGCCAGCAGCTTAGCCCGGACAGGAGGTAATTCACCCCTCCACTTT

V: TRBV28
D: TRBD2
J: TRBJ2-5
CDR3: CASSSPGLATRTQYF
DNA: TGTGCCAGCAGTTCACCGGGACTAGCGACGCGGACCCAGTACTTC

V: TRBV10-3
D: TRBD1
J: TRBJ2-7
CDR3: CAISEGTGALYEQYF
DNA: TGTGCCATCAGTGAGGGAACAGGGGCCCTCTACGAGCAGTACTTC

V: TRBV11-3
D: NA
J: TRBJ2-1
CDR3: CASSLDRAGRDVYNEQFF
DNA: TGTGCCAGCAGCTTAGATCGGGCGGGCAGAGACGTTTACAATGAGCAGTTCTTC